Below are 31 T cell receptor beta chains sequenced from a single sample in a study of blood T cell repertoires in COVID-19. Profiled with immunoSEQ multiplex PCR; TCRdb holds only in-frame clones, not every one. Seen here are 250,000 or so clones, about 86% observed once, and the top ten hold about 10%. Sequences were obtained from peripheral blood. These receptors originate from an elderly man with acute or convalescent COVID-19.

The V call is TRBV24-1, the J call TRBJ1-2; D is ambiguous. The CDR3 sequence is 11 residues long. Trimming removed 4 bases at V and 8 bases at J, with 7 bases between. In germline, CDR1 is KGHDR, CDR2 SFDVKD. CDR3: CATSEGAGYTF. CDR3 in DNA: TGTGCCACCAGTGAAGGAGCCGGCTACACCTTC.

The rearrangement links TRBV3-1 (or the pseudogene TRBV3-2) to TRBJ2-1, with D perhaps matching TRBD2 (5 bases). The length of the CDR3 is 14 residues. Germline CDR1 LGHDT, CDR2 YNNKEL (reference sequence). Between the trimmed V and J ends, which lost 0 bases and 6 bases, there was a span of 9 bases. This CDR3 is CASSQEQLGNEQFF. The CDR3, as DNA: TGTGCCAGCAGCCAAGAACAACTAGGCAATGAGCAGTTCTTC.

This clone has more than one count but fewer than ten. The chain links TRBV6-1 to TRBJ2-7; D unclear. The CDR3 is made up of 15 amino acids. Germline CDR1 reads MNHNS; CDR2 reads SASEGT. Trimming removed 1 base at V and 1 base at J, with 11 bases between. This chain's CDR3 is CASSEVPAGSYEQYF. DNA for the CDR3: TGTGCCAGCAGTGAAGTTCCCGCAGGTTCCTACGAGCAGTACTTC.

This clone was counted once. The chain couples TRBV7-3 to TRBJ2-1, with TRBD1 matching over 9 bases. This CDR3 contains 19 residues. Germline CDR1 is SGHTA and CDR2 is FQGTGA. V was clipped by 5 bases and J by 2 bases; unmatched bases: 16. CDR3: CASSQWGPGQGGAYNEQFF. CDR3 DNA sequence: TGTGCCAGCAGCCAATGGGGGCCGGGACAGGGCGGCGCCTACAATGAGCAGTTCTTC.

Here the CDR3 reads CASSPRQGAGGELFF. CDR3 sequence (DNA): TGTGCCAGCTCACCACGACAGGGGGCAGGCGGGGAGCTGTTTTTT. V is TRBV18 and J is TRBJ2-2; 10 nucleotides match TRBD1. There are 15 residues in the CDR3. V shed 1 base and J 7 bases; nucleotides not matched to a gene: 3. Germline lookup yields CDR1 KGHSH and CDR2 LQKENI.

This CDR3 reads CASSAYSSSYEQYF. CDR3 nucleotides: TGTGCCAGCAGCGCGTACTCGTCTTCCTACGAGCAGTACTTC. J is TRBJ2-7 and V is TRBV9; D gene ambiguous. V was clipped by 3 bases and J by 1 base, with 11 bases between them. CDR3 size: 14 residues. From germline, CDR1 is SGDLS and CDR2 YYNGEE.

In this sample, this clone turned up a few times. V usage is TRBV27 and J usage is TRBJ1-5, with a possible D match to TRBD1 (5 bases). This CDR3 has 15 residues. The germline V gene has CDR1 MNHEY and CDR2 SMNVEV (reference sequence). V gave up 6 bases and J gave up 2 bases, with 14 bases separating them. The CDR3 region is CASREGVIGNQPQHF. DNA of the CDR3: TGTGCCAGCAGAGAAGGGGTTATAGGCAATCAGCCCCAGCATTTT.

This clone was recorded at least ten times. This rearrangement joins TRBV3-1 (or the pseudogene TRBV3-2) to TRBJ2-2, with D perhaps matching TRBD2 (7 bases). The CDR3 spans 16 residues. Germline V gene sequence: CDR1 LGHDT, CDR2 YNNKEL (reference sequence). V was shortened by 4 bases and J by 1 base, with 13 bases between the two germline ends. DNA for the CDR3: TGTGCCAGCAGCCGTGGCGGGGGCCAGAACACCGGGGAGCTGTTTTTT. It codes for CASSRGGGQNTGELFF.

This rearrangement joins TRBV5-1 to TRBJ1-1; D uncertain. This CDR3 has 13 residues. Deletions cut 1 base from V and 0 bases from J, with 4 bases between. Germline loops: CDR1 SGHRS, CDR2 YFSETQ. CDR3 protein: CASSLSVNTEAFF. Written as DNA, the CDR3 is TGCGCCAGCAGCTTGTCAGTGAACACTGAAGCTTTCTTT.

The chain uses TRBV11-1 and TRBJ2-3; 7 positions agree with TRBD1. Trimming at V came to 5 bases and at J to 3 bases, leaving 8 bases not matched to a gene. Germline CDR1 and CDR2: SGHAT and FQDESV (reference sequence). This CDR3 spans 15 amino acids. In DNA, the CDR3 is TGTGCCAGCAGCCCCCCGGGACAGCGGACAGATACGCAGTATTTT. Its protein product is CASSPPGQRTDTQYF.

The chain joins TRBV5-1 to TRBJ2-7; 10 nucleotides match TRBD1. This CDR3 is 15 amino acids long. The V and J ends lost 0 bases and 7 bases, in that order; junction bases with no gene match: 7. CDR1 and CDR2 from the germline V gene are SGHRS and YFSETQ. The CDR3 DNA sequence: TGCGCCAGCAGCTTGGGACAGGGGGCGATCGGTGAGCAGTACTTC. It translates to CASSLGQGAIGEQYF.

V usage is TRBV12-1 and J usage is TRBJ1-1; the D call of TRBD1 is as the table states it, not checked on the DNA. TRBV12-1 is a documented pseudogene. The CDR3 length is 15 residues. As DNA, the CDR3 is TGTGCCAGCAGGATCCGGGACAGGGGGGGGACTGAAGCTTTCTTT. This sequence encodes CASRIRDRGGTEAFF.

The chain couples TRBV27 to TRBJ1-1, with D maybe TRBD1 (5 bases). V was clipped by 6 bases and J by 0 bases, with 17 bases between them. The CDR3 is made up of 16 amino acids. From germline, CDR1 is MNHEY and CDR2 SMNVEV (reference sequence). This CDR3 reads CASSRGEGWMNTEAFF. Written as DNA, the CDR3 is TGTGCCAGCAGCCGGGGGGAAGGATGGATGAACACTGAAGCTTTCTTT.

Here the CDR3 DNA reads TGTGCCAGCAGCTGGGAGTTGGGGGAGCTGTTTTTT. Protein product: CASSWELGELFF. The chain links TRBV7-6 to TRBJ2-2; the D gene is possibly TRBD2 (5 bases). Germline CDR1 and CDR2: SGHVS and FNYEAQ. Trimming shortened V by 4 bases and J by 8 bases, and 8 bases separated the two germline ends. The CDR3 is made up of 12 amino acids.

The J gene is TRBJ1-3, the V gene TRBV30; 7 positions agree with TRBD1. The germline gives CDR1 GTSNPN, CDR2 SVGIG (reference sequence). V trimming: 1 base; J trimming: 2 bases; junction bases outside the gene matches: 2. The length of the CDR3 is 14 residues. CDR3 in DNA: TGTGCCTGGAGTGAAGGGGGCCCTGGAAACACCATATATTTT. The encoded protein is CAWSEGGPGNTIYF.

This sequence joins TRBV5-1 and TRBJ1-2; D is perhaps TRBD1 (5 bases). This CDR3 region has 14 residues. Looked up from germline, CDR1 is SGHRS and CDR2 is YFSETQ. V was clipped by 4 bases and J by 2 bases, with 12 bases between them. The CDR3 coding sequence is TGCGCCAGCAGCCCAACAGGTACCAACTATGGCTACACCTTC. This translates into CASSPTGTNYGYTF.

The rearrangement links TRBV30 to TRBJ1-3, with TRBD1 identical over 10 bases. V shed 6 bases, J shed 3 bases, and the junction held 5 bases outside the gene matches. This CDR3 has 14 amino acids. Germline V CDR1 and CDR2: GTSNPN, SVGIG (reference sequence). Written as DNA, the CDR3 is TGTGCCTGCCCGACAGGGGGCATTGGAAACACCATATATTTT. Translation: CACPTGGIGNTIYF.

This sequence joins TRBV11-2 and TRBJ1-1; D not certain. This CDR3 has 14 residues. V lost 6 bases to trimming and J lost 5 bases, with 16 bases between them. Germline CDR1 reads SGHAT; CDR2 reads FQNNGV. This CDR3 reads CASRHSFRGTEAFF. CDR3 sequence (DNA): TGTGCCAGCAGACACAGCTTTCGGGGTACTGAAGCTTTCTTT.

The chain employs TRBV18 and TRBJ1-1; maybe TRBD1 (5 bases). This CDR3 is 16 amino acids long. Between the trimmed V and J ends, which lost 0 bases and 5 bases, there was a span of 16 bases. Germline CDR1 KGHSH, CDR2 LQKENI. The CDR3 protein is CASSPPGGNRGTEAFF. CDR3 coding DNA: TGTGCCAGCTCACCACCGGGTGGGAATCGGGGGACTGAAGCTTTCTTT.

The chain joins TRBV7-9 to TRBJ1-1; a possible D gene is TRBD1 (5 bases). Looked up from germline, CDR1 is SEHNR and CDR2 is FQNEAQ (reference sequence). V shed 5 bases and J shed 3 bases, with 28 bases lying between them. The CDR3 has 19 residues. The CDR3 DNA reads TGTGCCAGCAGCCCCCGGTTTCCGGTTGGGGGAGGTGGGGACACTGAAGCTTTCTTT. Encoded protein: CASSPRFPVGGGGDTEAFF.

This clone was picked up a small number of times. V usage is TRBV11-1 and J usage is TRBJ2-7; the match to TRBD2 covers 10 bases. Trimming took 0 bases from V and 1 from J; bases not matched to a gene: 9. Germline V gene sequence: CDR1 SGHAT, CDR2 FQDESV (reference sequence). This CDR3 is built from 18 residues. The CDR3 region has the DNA TGTGCCAGCAGCTTAGCGCGTCCTAGCGGGAGTTGGTCCTACGAGCAGTACTTC. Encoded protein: CASSLARPSGSWSYEQYF.

CDR3: CASRTSGGRNYGYTF. CDR3 coding DNA: TGTGCCAGTAGGACCTCAGGGGGCAGGAACTATGGCTACACCTTC. This rearrangement joins TRBV6-6 to TRBJ1-2; 8 nucleotides align to TRBD1. V was pared by 9 bases and J by 2 bases, with 11 bases of the junction left unmatched. Germline V gives CDR1 MNHNY, CDR2 SVGAGI (reference sequence). The CDR3 consists of 15 residues.

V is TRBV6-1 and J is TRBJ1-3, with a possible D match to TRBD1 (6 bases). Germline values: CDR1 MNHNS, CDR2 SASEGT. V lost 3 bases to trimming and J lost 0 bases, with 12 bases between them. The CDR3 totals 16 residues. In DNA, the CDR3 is TGTGCCAGCAGTGAGGGGGCCCCAATCTCTGGAAACACCATATATTTT. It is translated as CASSEGAPISGNTIYF.

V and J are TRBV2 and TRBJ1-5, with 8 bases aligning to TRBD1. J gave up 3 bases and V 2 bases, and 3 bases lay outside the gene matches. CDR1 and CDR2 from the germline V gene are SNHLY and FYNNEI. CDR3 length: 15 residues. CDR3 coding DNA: TGTGCCAGCAGTGAAAGGACAGGGCCCAATCAGCCCCAGCATTTT. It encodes CASSERTGPNQPQHF. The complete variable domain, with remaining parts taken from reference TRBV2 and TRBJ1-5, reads EPEVTQTPSHQVTQMGQEVILRCVPISNHLYFYWYRQILGQKVEFLVSFYNNEISEKSEIFDDQFSVERPDGSNFTLKIRSTKLEDSAMYFCASSERTGPNQPQHFGDGTRLSIL.

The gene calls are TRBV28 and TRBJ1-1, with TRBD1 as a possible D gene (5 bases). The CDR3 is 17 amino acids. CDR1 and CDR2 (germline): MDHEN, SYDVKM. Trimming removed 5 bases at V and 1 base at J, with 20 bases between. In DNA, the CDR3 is TGTGCCAGCAGTAAGTCCCAAGGGGCGCTTCCGAACACTGAAGCTTTCTTT. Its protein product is CASSKSQGALPNTEAFF.

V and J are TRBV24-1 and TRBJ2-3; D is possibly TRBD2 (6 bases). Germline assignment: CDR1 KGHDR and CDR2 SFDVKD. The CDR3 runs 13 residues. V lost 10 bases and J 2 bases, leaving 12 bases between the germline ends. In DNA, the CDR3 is TGTGCCACGTCGGGAGCCCCCACAGATACGCAGTATTTT. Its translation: CATSGAPTDTQYF.

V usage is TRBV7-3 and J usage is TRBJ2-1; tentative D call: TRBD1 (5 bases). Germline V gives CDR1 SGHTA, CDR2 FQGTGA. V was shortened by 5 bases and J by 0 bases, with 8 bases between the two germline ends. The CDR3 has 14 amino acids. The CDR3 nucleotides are TGTGCCAGCAGCCGACAGAGCTCCTACAATGAGCAGTTCTTC. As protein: CASSRQSSYNEQFF. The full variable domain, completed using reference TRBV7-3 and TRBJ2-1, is GAGVSQTPSNKVTEKGKYVELRCDPISGHTALYWYRQSLGQGPEFLIYFQGTGAADDSGLPNDRFFAVRPEGSVSTLKIQRTERGDSAVYLCASSRQSSYNEQFFGPGTRLTVL.

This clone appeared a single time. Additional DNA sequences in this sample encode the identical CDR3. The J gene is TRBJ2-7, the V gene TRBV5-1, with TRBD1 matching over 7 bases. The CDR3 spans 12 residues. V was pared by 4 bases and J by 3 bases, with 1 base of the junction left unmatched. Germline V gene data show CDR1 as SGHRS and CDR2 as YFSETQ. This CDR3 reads CASSRDSYEQYF. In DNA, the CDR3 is TGCGCCAGCAGCCGGGACAGCTACGAGCAGTACTTC.

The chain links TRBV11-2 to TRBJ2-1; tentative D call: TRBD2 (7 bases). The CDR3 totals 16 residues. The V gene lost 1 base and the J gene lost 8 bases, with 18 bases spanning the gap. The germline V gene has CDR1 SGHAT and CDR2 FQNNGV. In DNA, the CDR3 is TGTGCCAGCAGCTTAGGGCGGGGGCGCGACGGACATGAGCAGTTCTTC. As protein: CASSLGRGRDGHEQFF.

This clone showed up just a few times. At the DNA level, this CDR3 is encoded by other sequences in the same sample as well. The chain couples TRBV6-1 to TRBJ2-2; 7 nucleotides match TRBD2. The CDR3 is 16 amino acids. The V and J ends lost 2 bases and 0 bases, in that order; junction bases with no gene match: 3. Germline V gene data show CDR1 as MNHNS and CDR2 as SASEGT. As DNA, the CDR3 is TGTGCCAGCAGTGAACGCGGGGGAGCGAACACCGGGGAGCTGTTTTTT. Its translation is CASSERGGANTGELFF.

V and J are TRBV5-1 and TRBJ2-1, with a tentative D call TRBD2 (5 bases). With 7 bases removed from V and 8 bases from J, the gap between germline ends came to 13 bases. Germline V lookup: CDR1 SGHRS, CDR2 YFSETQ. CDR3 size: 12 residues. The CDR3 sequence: CASARGYHEQFF. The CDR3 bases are TGCGCCAGCGCCCGAGGGTACCATGAGCAGTTCTTC.